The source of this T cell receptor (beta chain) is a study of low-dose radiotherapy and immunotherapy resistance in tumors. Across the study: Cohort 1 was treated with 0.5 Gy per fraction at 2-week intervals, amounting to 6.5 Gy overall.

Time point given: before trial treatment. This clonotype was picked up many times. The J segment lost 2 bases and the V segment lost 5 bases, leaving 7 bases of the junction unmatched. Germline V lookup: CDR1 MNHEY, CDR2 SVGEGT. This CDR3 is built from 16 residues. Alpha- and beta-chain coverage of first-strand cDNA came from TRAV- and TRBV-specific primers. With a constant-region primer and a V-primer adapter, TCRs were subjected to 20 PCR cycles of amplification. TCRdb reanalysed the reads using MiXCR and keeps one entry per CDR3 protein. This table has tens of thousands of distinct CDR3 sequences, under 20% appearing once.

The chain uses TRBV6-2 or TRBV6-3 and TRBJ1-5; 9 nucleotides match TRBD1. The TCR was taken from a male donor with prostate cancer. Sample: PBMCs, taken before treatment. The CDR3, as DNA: TGTGCCAGCAGTGCAATACAGGGGGCCGGCAATCAGCCCCAGCATTTT. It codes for CASSAIQGAGNQPQHF.